Presented here are 6 T cell receptor beta chains from one specimen sequenced in a study of a mutant IDH1 vaccine in newly diagnosed glioma. Time point: baseline, week 1 (first vaccination visit). The treatment is: pre-vaccination baseline after standard-of-care therapy. Sequencing was performed with immunoSEQ multiplex PCR; in TCRdb, only in-frame clones are kept and a portion is missing. Of around 53,000 clones in the sample, more than 80% were seen once. The source was PBMCs, collected from a glioma patient treated with radiotherapy, temozolomide or both. These receptors were taken from a man aged 40-49 years with glioma.

This clone is medium-sized by share. The rearrangement links TRBV5-6 to TRBJ1-1; unclear D gene. Germline V lookup: CDR1 SGHDT, CDR2 YYEEEE. V lost 0 bases and J 2 bases, leaving 5 bases between the germline ends. The CDR3 is 13 amino acids. CDR3 coding DNA: TGTGCCAGCAGCTTGGCTCCAAACACTGAAGCTTTCTTT. Protein sequence: CASSLAPNTEAFF.

V is TRBV7-6 and J is TRBJ2-5; unclear D gene. The CDR3 has 16 amino acids. Per the germline V gene, CDR1 is SGHVS and CDR2 is FNYEAQ. The V gene lost 1 base and the J gene lost 5 bases, with 17 bases spanning the gap. The CDR3 coding sequence is TGTGCCAGCAGCTTAGGAGGATACCCTCGAGTTGAGACCCAGTACTTC. Translated, it gives CASSLGGYPRVETQYF.

The chain couples TRBV5-1 to TRBJ2-3; D unclear. V gave up 0 bases and J gave up 1 base, with 9 bases separating them. In germline, CDR1 is SGHRS, CDR2 YFSETQ. There are 15 residues in the CDR3. CDR3 nucleotides: TGCGCCAGCAGCTTGGCGTGGTTTGGCACAGATACGCAGTATTTT. It encodes CASSLAWFGTDTQYF. Full variable domain (outside the CDR3, taken from reference TRBV5-1 and TRBJ2-3): KAGVTQTPRYLIKTRGQQVTLSCSPISGHRSVSWYQQTPGQGLQFLFEYFSETQRNKGNFPGRFSGRQFSNSRSEMNVSTLELGDSALYLCASSLAWFGTDTQYFGPGTRLTVL.

This chain links TRBV6-5 with TRBJ2-6, with D perhaps given as TRBD1 or TRBD2 (5 bases each). Per germline, CDR1 MNHEY and CDR2 SVGAGI. V lost 0 bases, J lost 4 bases, and 10 bases lay in between. CDR3 length equals 16 residues. The CDR3 DNA is TGTGCCAGCAGTTACTCGACCGGGGCCGGGGCCAACGTCCTGACTTTC. Its protein product is CASSYSTGAGANVLTF.

This clone has more than one count but fewer than ten. This sequence joins TRBV6-1 and TRBJ2-1; 7 bases line up with TRBD2. The trim removed 8 bases at V and 5 bases at J, leaving 9 bases unmatched. The germline V gene encodes CDR1 MNHNS and CDR2 SASEGT. The CDR3 totals 14 residues. The CDR3 loop reads CASHTGDYHNEQFF. The CDR3 DNA reads as TGTGCCAGCCATACCGGGGACTACCACAATGAGCAGTTCTTC.

The chain recombines TRBV7-9 with TRBJ2-7; the match to TRBD1 covers 7 bases. Germline CDR1 SEHNR, CDR2 FQNEAQ (reference sequence). The CDR3 is 15 amino acids. V lost 3 bases, J lost 1 base, and 6 bases stayed unmatched. The CDR3 spells CASSFQGESSYEQYF. For the CDR3, the DNA is TGTGCCAGCAGCTTCCAGGGGGAATCTTCCTACGAGCAGTACTTC.